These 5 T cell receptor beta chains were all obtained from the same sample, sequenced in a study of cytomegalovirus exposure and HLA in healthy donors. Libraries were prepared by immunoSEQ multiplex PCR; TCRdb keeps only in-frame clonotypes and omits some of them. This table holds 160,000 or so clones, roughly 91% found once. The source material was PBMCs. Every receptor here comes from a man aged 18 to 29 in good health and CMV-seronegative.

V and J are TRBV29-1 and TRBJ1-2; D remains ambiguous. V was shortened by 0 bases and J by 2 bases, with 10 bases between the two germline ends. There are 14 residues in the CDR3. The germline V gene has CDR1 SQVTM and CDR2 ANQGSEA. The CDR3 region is CSVEEKGGNYGYTF. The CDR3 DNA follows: TGCAGCGTTGAAGAAAAGGGAGGGAACTATGGCTACACCTTC. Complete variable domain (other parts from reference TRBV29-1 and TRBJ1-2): SAVISQKPSRDICQRGTSLTIQCQVDSQVTMMFWYRQQPGQSLTLIATANQGSEATYESGFVIDKFPISRPNLTFSTLTVSNMSPEDSSIYLCSVEEKGGNYGYTFGSGTRLTVV.

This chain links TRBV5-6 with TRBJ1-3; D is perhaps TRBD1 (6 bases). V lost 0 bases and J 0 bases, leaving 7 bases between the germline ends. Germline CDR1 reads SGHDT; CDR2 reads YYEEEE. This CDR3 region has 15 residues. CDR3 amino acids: CASSLGTDSGNTIYF. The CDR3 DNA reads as TGTGCCAGCAGCTTGGGGACAGACTCTGGAAACACCATATATTTT.

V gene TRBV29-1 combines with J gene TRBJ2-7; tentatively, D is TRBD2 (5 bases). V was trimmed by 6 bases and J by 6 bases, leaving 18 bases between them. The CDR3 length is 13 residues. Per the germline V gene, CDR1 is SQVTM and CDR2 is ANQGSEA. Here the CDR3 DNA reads TGCAGCGTGCCGGGAAAGGCGCCGCGCGAGCAGTACTTC. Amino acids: CSVPGKAPREQYF.

The CDR3: CASSSSSGSVRNTFYGYTF. The CDR3, as DNA: TGTGCCAGCAGTTCGTCTTCGGGTTCGGTCCGGAACACCTTCTATGGCTACACCTTC. The chain carries TRBV11-1 and TRBJ1-2; D is undetermined. CDR3 length: 19 amino acids. Germline V gene data show CDR1 as SGHAT and CDR2 as FQDESV (reference sequence). Trimming removed 6 bases at V and 4 bases at J, with 30 bases between. The full variable domain, in which reference TRBV11-1 and TRBJ1-2 provide the parts outside the CDR3, is EAEVAQSPRYKITEKSQAVAFWCDPISGHATLYWYRQILGQGPELLVQFQDESVVDDSQLPKDRFSAERLKGVDSTLKIQPAELGDSAMYLCASSSSSGSVRNTFYGYTFGSGTRLTVV.

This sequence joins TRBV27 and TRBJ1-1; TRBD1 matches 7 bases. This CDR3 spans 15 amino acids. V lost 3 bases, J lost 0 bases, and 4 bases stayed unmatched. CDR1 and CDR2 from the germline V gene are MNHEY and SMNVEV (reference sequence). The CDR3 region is CASSFIQGVNTEAFF. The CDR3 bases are TGTGCCAGCAGTTTTATCCAGGGGGTGAACACTGAAGCTTTCTTT.